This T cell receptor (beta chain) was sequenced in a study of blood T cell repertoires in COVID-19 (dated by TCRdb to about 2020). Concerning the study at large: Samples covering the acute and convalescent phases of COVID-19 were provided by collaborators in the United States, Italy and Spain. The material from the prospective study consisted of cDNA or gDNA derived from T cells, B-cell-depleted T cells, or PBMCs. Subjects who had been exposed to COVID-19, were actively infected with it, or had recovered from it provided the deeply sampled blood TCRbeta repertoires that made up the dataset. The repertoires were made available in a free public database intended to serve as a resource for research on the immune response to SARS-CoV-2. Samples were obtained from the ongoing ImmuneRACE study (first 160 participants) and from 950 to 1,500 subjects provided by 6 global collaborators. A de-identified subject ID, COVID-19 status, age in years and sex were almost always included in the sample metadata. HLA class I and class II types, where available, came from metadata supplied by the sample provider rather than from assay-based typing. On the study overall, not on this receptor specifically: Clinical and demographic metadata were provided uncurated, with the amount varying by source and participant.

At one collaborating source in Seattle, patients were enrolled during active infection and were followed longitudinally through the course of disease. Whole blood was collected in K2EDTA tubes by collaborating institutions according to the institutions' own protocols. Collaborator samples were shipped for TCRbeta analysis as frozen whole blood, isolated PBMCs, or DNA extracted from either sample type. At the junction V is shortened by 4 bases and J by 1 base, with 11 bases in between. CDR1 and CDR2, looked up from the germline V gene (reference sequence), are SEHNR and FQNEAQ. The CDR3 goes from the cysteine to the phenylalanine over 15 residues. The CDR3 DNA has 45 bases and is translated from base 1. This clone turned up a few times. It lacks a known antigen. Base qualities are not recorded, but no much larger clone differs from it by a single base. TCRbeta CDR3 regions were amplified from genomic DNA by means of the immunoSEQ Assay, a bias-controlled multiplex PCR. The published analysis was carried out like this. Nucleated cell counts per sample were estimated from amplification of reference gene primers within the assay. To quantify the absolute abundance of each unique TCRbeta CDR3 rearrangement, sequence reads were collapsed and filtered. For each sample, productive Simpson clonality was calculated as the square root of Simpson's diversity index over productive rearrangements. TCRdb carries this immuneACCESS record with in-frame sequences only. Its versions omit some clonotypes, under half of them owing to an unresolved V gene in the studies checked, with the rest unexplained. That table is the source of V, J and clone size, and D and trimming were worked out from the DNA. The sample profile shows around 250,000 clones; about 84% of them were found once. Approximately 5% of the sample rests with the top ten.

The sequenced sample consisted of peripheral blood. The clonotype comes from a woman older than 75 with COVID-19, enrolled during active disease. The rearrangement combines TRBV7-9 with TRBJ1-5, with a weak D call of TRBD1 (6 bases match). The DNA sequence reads TGTGCCAGCAGCTCCGGGGACATAAGCAATCAGCCCCAGCATTTT. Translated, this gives CASSSGDISNQPQHF.